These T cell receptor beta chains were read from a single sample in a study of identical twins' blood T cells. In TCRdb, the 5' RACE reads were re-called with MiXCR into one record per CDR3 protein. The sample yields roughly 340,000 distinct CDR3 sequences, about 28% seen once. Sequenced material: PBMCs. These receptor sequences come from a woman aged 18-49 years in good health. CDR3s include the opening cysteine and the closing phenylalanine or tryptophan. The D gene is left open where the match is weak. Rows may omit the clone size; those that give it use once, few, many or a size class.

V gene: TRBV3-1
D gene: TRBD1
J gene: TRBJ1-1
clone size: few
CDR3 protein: CARSGTVSVSAFF
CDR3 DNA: TGTGCCAGGTCCGGGACAGTGAGCGTCTCTGCTTTCTTT

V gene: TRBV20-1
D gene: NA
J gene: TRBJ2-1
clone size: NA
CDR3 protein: CSAGDYGRVAYKEQFF
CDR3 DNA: TGCAGTGCTGGAGATTACGGAAGGGTAGCCTACAAGGAGCAGTTCTTC

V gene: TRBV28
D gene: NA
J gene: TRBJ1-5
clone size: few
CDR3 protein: CTSSPLGGGSQPQHF
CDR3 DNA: TGTACCAGCAGTCCCCTGGGCGGGGGGAGTCAGCCCCAGCATTTT

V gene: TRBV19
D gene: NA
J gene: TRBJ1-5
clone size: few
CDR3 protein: CASSTLGGSNQPQHF
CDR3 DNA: TGTGCCAGTAGTACACTAGGGGGGAGCAATCAGCCCCAGCATTTT

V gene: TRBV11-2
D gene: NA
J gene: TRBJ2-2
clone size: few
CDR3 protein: CASSPGIGELFF
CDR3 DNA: TGTGCCAGCAGCCCCGGGATTGGGGAGCTGTTTTTT

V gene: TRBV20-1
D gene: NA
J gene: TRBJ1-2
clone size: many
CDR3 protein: CSARDPTGYYGYTF
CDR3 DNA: TGCAGTGCTAGAGACCCTACAGGGTACTATGGCTACACCTTC

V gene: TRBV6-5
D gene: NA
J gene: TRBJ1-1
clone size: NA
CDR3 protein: CASSYSFPGAGTEAFF
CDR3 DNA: TGTGCCAGCAGTTACTCGTTTCCAGGAGCGGGGACTGAAGCTTTCTTT

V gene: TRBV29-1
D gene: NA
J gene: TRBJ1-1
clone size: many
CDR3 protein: CSVTFGEVFAEAFF
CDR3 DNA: TGCAGCGTGACGTTCGGGGAGGTTTTCGCTGAAGCTTTCTTT

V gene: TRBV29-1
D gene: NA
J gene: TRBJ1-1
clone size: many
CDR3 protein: CSVEMWGLDTEAFF
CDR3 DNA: TGCAGCGTTGAGATGTGGGGGCTCGACACTGAAGCTTTCTTT

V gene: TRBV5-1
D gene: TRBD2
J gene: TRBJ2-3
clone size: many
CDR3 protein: CASSPGLVTDTQYF
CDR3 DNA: TGCGCCAGCAGCCCGGGACTAGTCACAGATACGCAGTATTTT

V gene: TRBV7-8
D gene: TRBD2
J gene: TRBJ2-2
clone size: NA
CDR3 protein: CASSLGASGNTGELFF
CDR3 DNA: TGTGCCAGCAGCTTAGGGGCTAGCGGCAACACCGGGGAGCTGTTTTTT

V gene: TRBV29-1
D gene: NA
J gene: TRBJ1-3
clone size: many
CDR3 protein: CSVKYHSSGNTIYF
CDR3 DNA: TGCAGCGTTAAGTACCATAGCTCTGGAAACACCATATATTTT

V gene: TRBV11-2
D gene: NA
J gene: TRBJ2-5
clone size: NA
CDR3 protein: CASSEQQETQYF
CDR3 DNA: TGTGCCAGCAGCGAACAGCAAGAGACCCAGTACTTC

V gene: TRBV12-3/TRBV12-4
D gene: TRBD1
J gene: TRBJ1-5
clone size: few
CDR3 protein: CASSFGRTGGNQPQHF
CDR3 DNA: TGTGCCAGCAGTTTCGGGAGGACAGGGGGCAATCAGCCCCAGCATTTT

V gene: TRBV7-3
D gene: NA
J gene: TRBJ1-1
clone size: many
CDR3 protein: CASSSGRGTEAFF
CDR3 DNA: TGTGCCAGCAGCTCTGGTAGGGGGACTGAAGCTTTCTTT

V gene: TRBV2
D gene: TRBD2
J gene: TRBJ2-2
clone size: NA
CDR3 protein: CASIGGTSYTGELFF
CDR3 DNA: TGTGCCAGCATAGGGGGGACTAGCTACACCGGGGAGCTGTTTTTT

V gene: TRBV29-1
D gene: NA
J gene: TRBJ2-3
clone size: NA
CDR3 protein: CSARTVGGTDTQYF
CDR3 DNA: TGCAGCGCTCGGACAGTGGGTGGAACAGATACGCAGTATTTT

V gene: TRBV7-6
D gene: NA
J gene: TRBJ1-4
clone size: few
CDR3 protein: CASSLVQASTNEKLFF
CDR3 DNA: TGTGCCAGCAGCTTAGTTCAAGCCTCAACTAATGAAAAACTGTTTTTT

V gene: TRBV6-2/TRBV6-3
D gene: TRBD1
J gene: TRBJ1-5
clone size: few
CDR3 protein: CASSSQGGNQPQHF
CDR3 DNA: TGTGCCAGCAGCTCACAGGGGGGCAATCAGCCCCAGCATTTT

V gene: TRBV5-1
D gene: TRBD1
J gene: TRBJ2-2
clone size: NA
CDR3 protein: CASSLTPGGAGELFF
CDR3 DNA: TGCGCCAGCAGCTTAACCCCAGGGGGTGCCGGGGAGCTGTTTTTT

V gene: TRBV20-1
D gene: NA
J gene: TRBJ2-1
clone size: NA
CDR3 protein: CSAPEGTYNEQFF
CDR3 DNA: TGCAGTGCTCCGGAGGGAACCTACAATGAGCAGTTCTTC

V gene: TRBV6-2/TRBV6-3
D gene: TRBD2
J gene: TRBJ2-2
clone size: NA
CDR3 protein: CASTASGYTGELFF
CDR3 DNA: TGTGCCAGCACGGCTAGCGGGTACACCGGGGAGCTGTTTTTT

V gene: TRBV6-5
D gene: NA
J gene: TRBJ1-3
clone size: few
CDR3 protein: CASSRRGEAGNTIYF
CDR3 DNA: TGTGCCAGCAGTCGACGGGGGGAAGCTGGAAACACCATATATTTT

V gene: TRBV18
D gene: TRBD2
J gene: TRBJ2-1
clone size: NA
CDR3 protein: CASSPGIAGDPEQFF
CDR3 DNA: TGTGCCAGCTCACCTGGTATAGCGGGAGACCCTGAGCAGTTCTTC

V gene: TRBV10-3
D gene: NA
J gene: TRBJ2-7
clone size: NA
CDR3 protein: CAITSPPSYEQYF
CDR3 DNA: TGTGCCATCACCTCCCCGCCCTCCTACGAGCAGTACTTC

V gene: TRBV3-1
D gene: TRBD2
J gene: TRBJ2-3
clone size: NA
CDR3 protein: CASSQGLAGNGADTQYF
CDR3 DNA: TGTGCCAGCAGCCAAGGACTAGCGGGAAACGGGGCAGATACGCAGTATTTT

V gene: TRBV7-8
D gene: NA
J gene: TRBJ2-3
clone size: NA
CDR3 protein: CASSLVIGAFGRDTQYF
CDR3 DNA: TGTGCCAGCAGCTTAGTGATCGGCGCGTTCGGACGAGATACGCAGTATTTT

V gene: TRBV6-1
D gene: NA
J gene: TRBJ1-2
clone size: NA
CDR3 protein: CASSDLRGYGYTF
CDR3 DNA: TGTGCCAGCAGTGACCTGAGGGGTTACGGCTACACCTTC

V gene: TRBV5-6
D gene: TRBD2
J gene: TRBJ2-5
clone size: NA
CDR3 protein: CASSFGAGGQETQYF
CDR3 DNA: TGTGCCAGCAGCTTTGGAGCGGGGGGGCAAGAGACCCAGTACTTC

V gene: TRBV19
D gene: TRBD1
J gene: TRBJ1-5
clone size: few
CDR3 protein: CASSILGQGAWQPQHF
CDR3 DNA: TGTGCCAGTAGTATCCTAGGACAGGGGGCTTGGCAGCCCCAGCATTTT

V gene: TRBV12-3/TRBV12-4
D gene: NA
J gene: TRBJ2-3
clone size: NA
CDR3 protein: CASTGGYTQYF
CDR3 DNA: TGTGCCAGCACCGGGGGATATACGCAGTATTTT

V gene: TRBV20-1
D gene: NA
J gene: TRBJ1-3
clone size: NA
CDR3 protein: CSARDERGNTIYF
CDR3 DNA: TGCAGTGCTAGAGACGAAAGAGGAAACACCATATATTTT

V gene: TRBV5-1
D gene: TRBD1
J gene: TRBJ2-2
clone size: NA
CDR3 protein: CASSPDRVAGELFF
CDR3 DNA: TGCGCCAGCAGCCCGGACAGGGTAGCCGGGGAGCTGTTTTTT

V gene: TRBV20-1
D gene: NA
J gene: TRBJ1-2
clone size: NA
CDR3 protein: CSGFGGEYSGYTF
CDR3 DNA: TGCAGTGGGTTTGGCGGAGAGTACAGTGGCTACACCTTC

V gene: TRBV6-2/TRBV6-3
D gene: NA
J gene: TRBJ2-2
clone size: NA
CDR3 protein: CASIMAGSTGELFF
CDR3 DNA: TGTGCCAGCATTATGGCGGGATCTACCGGGGAGCTGTTTTTT

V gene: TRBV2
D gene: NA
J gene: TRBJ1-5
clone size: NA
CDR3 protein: CASSSLGPGLPQHF
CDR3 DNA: TGTGCCAGCAGTTCGTTGGGCCCGGGGCTGCCCCAGCATTTT

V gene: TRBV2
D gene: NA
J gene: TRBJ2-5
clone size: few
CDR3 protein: CASSAGETHYF
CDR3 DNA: TGTGCCAGCAGTGCAGGCGAGACCCATTACTTC

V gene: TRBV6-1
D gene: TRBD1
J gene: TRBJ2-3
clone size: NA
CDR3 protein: CASLDRGPSDTQYF
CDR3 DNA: TGTGCCAGCCTGGACAGGGGCCCCTCGGATACGCAGTATTTT

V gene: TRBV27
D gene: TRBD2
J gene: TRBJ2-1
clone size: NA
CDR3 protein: CASSLVSGEGSYNEQFF
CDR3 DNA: TGTGCCAGCAGTTTAGTGTCGGGGGAGGGTTCCTACAATGAGCAGTTCTTC

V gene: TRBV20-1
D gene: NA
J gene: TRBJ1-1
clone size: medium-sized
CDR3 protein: CSARPGDTEAFF
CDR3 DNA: TGCAGTGCTAGGCCAGGGGACACTGAAGCTTTCTTT

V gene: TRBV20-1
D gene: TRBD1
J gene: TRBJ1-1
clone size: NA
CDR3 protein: CSAHRPGTGNTEAFF
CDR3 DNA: TGCAGTGCTCATCGACCCGGGACAGGGAACACTGAAGCTTTCTTT

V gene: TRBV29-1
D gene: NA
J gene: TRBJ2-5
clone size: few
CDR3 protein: CSVGGSQETQYF
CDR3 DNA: TGCAGCGTTGGAGGATCACAAGAGACCCAGTACTTC

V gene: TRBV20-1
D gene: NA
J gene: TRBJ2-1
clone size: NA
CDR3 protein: CSGEFYNEQFF
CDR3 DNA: TGCAGTGGGGAGTTCTACAATGAGCAGTTCTTC

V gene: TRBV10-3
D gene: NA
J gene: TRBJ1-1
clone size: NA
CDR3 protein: CAISEVGDIAFF
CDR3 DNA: TGTGCCATCAGTGAGGTAGGGGACATAGCTTTCTTT

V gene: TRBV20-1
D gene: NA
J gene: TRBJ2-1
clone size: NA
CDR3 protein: CSANVNEQFF
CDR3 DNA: TGCAGTGCTAACGTCAATGAGCAGTTCTTC

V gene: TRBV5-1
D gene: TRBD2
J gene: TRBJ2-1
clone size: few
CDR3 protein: CASSSRTSLDEQFF
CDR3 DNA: TGCGCCAGCAGCTCCAGGACTAGCCTCGATGAGCAGTTCTTC

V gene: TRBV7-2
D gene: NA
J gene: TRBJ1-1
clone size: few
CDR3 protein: CASSPGPLNTEAFF
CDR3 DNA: TGTGCCAGCTCACCAGGGCCTTTGAACACTGAAGCTTTCTTT

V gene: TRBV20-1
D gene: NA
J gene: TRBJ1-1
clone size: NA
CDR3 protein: CSARDPLVTEAFF
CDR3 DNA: TGCAGTGCTAGAGATCCCTTGGTGACTGAAGCTTTCTTT

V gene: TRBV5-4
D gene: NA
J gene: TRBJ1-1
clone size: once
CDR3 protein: CASTRDRGLNTEAFF
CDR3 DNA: TGTGCCAGCACTCGAGATCGGGGCTTGAACACTGAAGCTTTCTTT

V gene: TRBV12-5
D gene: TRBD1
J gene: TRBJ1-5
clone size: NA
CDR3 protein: CASGIGTDPLFEPQHF
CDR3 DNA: TGTGCTAGTGGTATAGGGACAGATCCACTTTTTGAGCCCCAGCATTTT

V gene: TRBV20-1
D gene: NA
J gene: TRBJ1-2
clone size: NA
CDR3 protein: CSARRQVNYGYTF
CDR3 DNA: TGCAGTGCTAGGAGGCAGGTTAACTATGGCTACACCTTC

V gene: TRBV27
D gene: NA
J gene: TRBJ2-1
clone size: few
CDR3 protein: CASSFMGALRGNEQFF
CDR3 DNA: TGTGCCAGCAGTTTTATGGGGGCCCTTCGAGGAAATGAGCAGTTCTTC

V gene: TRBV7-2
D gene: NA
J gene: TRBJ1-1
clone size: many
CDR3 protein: CASSLAENTEAFF
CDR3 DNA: TGTGCCAGCAGTCTGGCAGAGAACACTGAAGCTTTCTTT

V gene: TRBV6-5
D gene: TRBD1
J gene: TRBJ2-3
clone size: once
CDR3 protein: CASSRGGTGGTDTQYF
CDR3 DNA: TGTGCCAGCAGTCGAGGCGGGACAGGGGGCACAGATACGCAGTATTTT

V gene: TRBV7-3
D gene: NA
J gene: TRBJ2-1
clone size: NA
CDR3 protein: CVSSLSREFNEQFF
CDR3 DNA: TGTGTCAGCAGCTTAAGCCGGGAATTCAATGAGCAGTTCTTC

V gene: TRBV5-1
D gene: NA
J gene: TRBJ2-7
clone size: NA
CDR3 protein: CASSLNGAPSYEQYF
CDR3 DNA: TGCGCCAGCAGCTTGAACGGGGCCCCCTCCTACGAGCAGTACTTC

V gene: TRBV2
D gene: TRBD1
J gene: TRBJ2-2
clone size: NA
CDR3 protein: CASRQGGTGELFF
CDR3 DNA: TGTGCCAGTCGACAGGGTGGCACCGGGGAGCTGTTTTTT

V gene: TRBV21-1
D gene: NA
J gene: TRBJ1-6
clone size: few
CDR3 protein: CASSLPGNNSPLHF
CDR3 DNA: TGTGCCAGCAGCTTACCGGGCAATAATTCACCCCTCCACTTT

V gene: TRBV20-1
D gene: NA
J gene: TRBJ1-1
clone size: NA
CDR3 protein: CSARTDKAFF
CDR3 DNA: TGCAGTGCCCGGACTGATAAAGCTTTCTTT

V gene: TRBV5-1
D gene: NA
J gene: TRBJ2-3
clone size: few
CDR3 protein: CASGTGDADTQYF
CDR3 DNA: TGCGCCAGCGGCACGGGGGACGCAGATACGCAGTATTTT